This record covers a single T cell receptor beta chain. The antigen is not known. TCRdb re-analysed the PCR reads in MiXCR, keeping a single row per CDR3 protein. The profile covers 85,000 to 90,000 distinct CDR3 sequences, with roughly 25% appearing a single time and approximately 0.8% taken by the ten largest. This sample is part of a study of molecular identifiers for immune sequencing clone quantification. Study-level findings and limits: Shared barcodes on identical TCR molecules could underestimate the sizes of highly expanded clones.

The germline V gene has CDR1 SGHAT and CDR2 FQNNGV. CDR3 length: 15 amino acids. The junction had 10 bases not matched to a gene; V was cut back by 5 bases and J by 9 bases. Preparation of naive CD8 libraries involved roughly 18,000 to 1,100,000 sorted cells and 10%, 30% or 50% RNA. Naive CD8 T cells underwent sorting with the CD8+CD4-CCR7+CD45RA+ definition. Sequenced material: naive CD8+ T cells from blood, with Jurkat cell RNA spiked in. As to subset: FACS-sorted CD8+CD4-CCR7+CD45RA+ naive T cells. This sequence was found in a human donor in good health. Some libraries in this study had Jurkat cell RNA spiked in. J is TRBJ2-1 and V is TRBV11-2; TRBD2 aligns across 10 bases. The CDR3 sequence is CASSPLAGEGTEQFF. The CDR3 bases are TGTGCCAGCAGCCCCCTAGCGGGAGAGGGCACTGAGCAGTTCTTC.